The rows below give T cell receptor beta chains drawn from one sample of a study of blood T cell repertoires in COVID-19. Only in-frame clones appear in the TCRdb table, and some are missing; sequencing was by immunoSEQ multiplex PCR. The table includes roughly 260,000 clones, 88% detected once. Source material: peripheral blood. The source of these receptors is a man aged 60 to 69 who had recovered from COVID-19. The CDR3 runs from the conserved cysteine through the conserved F or W. A D gene is named only where the DNA matches it firmly.

j_call d_call v_call cdr3_nt cdr3_aa
TRBJ1-6 NA TRBV5-1 TGCGCCAGCAGCAGCGGTTATAATTCACCCCTCCACTTT CASSSGYNSPLHF
TRBJ1-4 TRBD1 TRBV6-5 TGTGCCAGCAGTCAGTTAGGACAGGGAGATGAAAAACTGTTTTTT CASSQLGQGDEKLFF
TRBJ1-5 NA TRBV11-2 TGTGCCAGCAGCTTAACAGGGAAGAATCAGCCCCAGCATTTT CASSLTGKNQPQHF
TRBJ1-3 NA TRBV9 TGTGCCAGCAGCCCAAACCCCCAGGGAAGCAACACCATATATTTT CASSPNPQGSNTIYF
TRBJ1-6 NA TRBV12-3/TRBV12-4 TGTGCCAGCAGAAGAGGGTTTAATTCACCCCTCCACTTT CASRRGFNSPLHF
TRBJ2-1 TRBD1 TRBV7-2 TGTGCCAGCACCCGAAAGGCAGGGGGCTGGAATGAGCAGTTCTTC CASTRKAGGWNEQFF
TRBJ2-3 TRBD2 TRBV7-3 TGTGCCAGCAGCTATAGGACTAGCGTCACAGATACGCAGTATTTT CASSYRTSVTDTQYF
TRBJ1-5 TRBD1 TRBV12-3/TRBV12-4 TGTGCCAGCAGCCAGGGGGATCAGCCCCAGCATTTT CASSQGDQPQHF
TRBJ1-1 TRBD1 TRBV27 TGTGCCAGCAGTACCACCGGGACAGTGAACACTGAAGCTTTCTTT CASSTTGTVNTEAFF
TRBJ2-7 TRBD1 TRBV29-1 TGCAGCGTTGAGCCATATTCCGGACAGGGGAACTACGAGCAGTACTTC CSVEPYSGQGNYEQYF